The 24 T cell receptor beta chains listed next were all sequenced from one sample in a study of blood T cell repertoires in COVID-19. TCRdb's copy holds only in-frame clones and misses some; the assay was immunoSEQ multiplex PCR. There are 170,000 or so clones in the sample; approximately 86% occur only once, and around 0.5% lies in the top ten. Source material: peripheral blood. The receptors come from a man in his fifties or sixties with COVID-19, enrolled during active disease.

The rearrangement links TRBV2 to TRBJ2-3; TRBD2 might be the D (5 bases). V was shortened by 8 bases and J by 4 bases, with 10 bases between the two germline ends. The CDR3 is 12 amino acids. CDR1 SNHLY and CDR2 FYNNEI come from the germline V gene. The CDR3 loop is CASGGRADTQYF. The DNA of the CDR3 is TGTGCCAGCGGAGGACGAGCAGATACGCAGTATTTT.

V usage is TRBV11-3 and J usage is TRBJ2-1, with 9 positions matching TRBD2. After removal of 1 base from V and 5 bases from J, the junction contained 9 bases not matched to a gene. The germline CDR1 and CDR2 sequences are SGHNT and YENEEA. CDR3 length equals 17 residues. Here the CDR3 DNA reads TGTGCCAGCAGCTTAGGGTATAGCGGGGGCGGCGACAATGAGCAGTTCTTC. Encoded protein: CASSLGYSGGGDNEQFF.

This chain connects TRBV14 to TRBJ2-6; 11 bases map to TRBD2. Germline V lookup: CDR1 SGHDN, CDR2 FVKESK. Unmatched junction bases numbered 13, after V lost 0 bases and J lost 3 bases. CDR3 size: 21 residues. As DNA, the CDR3 is TGTGCCAGCAGCCAAGAAGGTTTTAGCGGGAGGGTAGGATTTGGGGCCAACGTCCTGACTTTC. Translation: CASSQEGFSGRVGFGANVLTF. Full variable domain (outside the CDR3, taken from reference TRBV14 and TRBJ2-6): EAGVTQFPSHSVIEKGQTVTLRCDPISGHDNLYWYRRVMGKEIKFLLHFVKESKQDESGMPNNRFLAERTGGTYSTLKVQPAELEDSGVYFCASSQEGFSGRVGFGANVLTFGAGSRLTVL.

The genes are TRBV6-2 or TRBV6-3 and TRBJ1-1; the D gene is possibly TRBD1 (6 bases). Trimming stripped 5 bases from V and 0 bases from J, with 10 bases between. The V gene's germline CDR1 is MNHEY and CDR2 SVGEGT. The CDR3 is made up of 14 amino acids. The CDR3 protein is CASSATGLNTEAFF. CDR3 bases: TGTGCCAGCAGTGCGACAGGCCTGAACACTGAAGCTTTCTTT.

The J gene is TRBJ1-2, the V gene TRBV7-2; D remains ambiguous. Germline V gene sequence: CDR1 SGHTA, CDR2 FQGNSA. There are 14 residues in the CDR3. The germline V and J ends were trimmed by 1 base and 5 bases, with 11 bases remaining between them. The CDR3 DNA is TGTGCCAGCAGCTTAGGTAACGGAGAATATGGCTACACCTTC. It yields the protein CASSLGNGEYGYTF. Using reference TRBV7-2 and TRBJ1-2 for the parts outside the CDR3, the full variable domain is GAGVSQSPSNKVTEKGKDVELRCDPISGHTALYWYRQSLGQGLEFLIYFQGNSAPDKSGLPSDRFSAERTGGSVSTLTIQRTQQEDSAVYLCASSLGNGEYGYTFGSGTRLTVV.

This clone appeared a single time. The chain links TRBV7-9 to TRBJ2-7; the match to TRBD2 covers 13 bases. V shed 5 bases and J 7 bases; nucleotides not matched to a gene: 8. This CDR3 is built from 15 residues. Germline loops: CDR1 SEHNR, CDR2 FQNEAQ (reference sequence). DNA for the CDR3: TGTGCCAGCAGCCCTAGGACTAGCGGGGGATCGGAGCAGTACTTC. Translation: CASSPRTSGGSEQYF.

The chain recombines TRBV7-2 with TRBJ1-1; 7 bases are shared with TRBD1. Germline-derived CDR1 and CDR2 are SGHTA and FQGNSA. V gave up 1 base and J gave up 0 bases; unmatched junction bases: 2. This CDR3 region has 15 residues. The CDR3 DNA reads TGTGCCAGCAGCTTAGAGGGGACAGTGAACACTGAAGCTTTCTTT. Protein: CASSLEGTVNTEAFF.

The V call is TRBV19, the J call TRBJ2-3; 7 nucleotides line up with TRBD2. Germline-derived CDR1 and CDR2 are LNHDA and SQIVND (reference sequence). The V gene end was trimmed by 3 bases and the J gene end by 5 bases; junction bases not matched to a gene: 2. The CDR3 is made up of 13 amino acids. The CDR3 nucleotides are TGTGCCAGTAGTATTGTAGCGGGAGATACGCAGTATTTT. Encoded protein: CASSIVAGDTQYF.

This chain joins TRBV25-1 and TRBJ1-4; tentative D call: TRBD1 (6 bases). Germline V gene data show CDR1 as MGHDK and CDR2 as SYGVNS. V lost 3 bases to trimming and J lost 2 bases, with 10 bases between them. This CDR3 spans 15 amino acids. This CDR3 reads CASSDPGGTNEKLFF. The DNA for the CDR3 is TGTGCCAGCAGTGATCCTGGGGGCACTAATGAAAAACTGTTTTTT.

Only one count was recorded for this clone. The chain is built from TRBV6-6 and TRBJ1-2; 10 positions agree with TRBD1. J was trimmed by 4 bases and V by 8 bases; bases with no gene match: 7. This CDR3 has 14 amino acids. In germline, CDR1 is MNHNY, CDR2 SVGAGI (reference sequence). The CDR3 loop reads CASLDRGRSYGYTF. CDR3 DNA sequence: TGTGCCAGCCTTGACAGGGGGCGAAGCTATGGCTACACCTTC.

J is TRBJ2-2 and V is TRBV15; 8 bases map to TRBD1. The CDR3 is 15 residues long. CDR1 is LNHNV, CDR2 YYDKDF, per germline (reference sequence). The V segment lost 7 bases and the J segment 3 bases; nucleotides outside the gene matches: 7. The CDR3: CATKLDRADTGELFF. DNA for the CDR3: TGTGCCACCAAATTGGACAGGGCGGACACCGGGGAGCTGTTTTTT. The whole variable domain, filled in from reference TRBV15 and TRBJ2-2, reads DAMVIQNPRYQVTQFGKPVTLSCSQTLNHNVMYWYQQKSSQAPKLLFHYYDKDFNNEADTPDNFQSRRPNTSFCFLDIRSPGLGDTAMYLCATKLDRADTGELFFGEGSRLTVL.

The gene calls are TRBV27 and TRBJ2-2, with 7 bases that match TRBD1. This CDR3 is built from 16 residues. Trimming took 0 bases from V and 2 from J; bases not matched to a gene: 3. Germline V gene data show CDR1 as MNHEY and CDR2 as SMNVEV (reference sequence). In DNA, the CDR3 is TGTGCCAGCAGTTTATCGGGGACAGTAAACACCGGGGAGCTGTTTTTT. It codes for CASSLSGTVNTGELFF.

This clone appeared a single time. The CDR3, as DNA: TGTGCCATCAGAGCAGGGACTAAGAGCACTGAAGCTTTCTTT. This codes for CAIRAGTKSTEAFF. The chain carries TRBV10-3 and TRBJ1-1; D may be TRBD1 (5 bases). The germline V gene has CDR1 ENHRY and CDR2 SYGVKD. CDR3 size: 14 residues. The V end lost 6 bases, the J end lost 4 bases, and 15 bases lay between the germline ends.

The rearrangement uses TRBV6-6 and TRBJ2-6; TRBD1 aligns across 7 bases. The V gene end was trimmed by 5 bases and the J gene end by 0 bases; junction bases not matched to a gene: 10. Germline values: CDR1 MNHNY, CDR2 SVGAGI (reference sequence). This CDR3 is built from 18 residues. The CDR3 spells CASSPRDRANSGANVLTF. The CDR3, as DNA: TGTGCCAGCAGTCCGAGGGACAGAGCCAACTCTGGGGCCAACGTCCTGACTTTC.

The chain is built from TRBV7-2 and TRBJ1-6; 8 bases are a match to TRBD1. From germline, CDR1 is SGHTA and CDR2 FQGNSA. V shed 3 bases and J 9 bases; nucleotides not matched to a gene: 7. CDR3 size: 15 residues. The CDR3 DNA sequence: TGTGCCAGCAGCTTTGTGCAGGGGGCTGGTTCACCCCTCCACTTT. Encoded protein: CASSFVQGAGSPLHF.

This chain uses TRBV18 with TRBJ2-7, with 7 bases identical to TRBD1. CDR1 and CDR2 (germline): KGHSH, LQKENI. The CDR3 is made up of 16 amino acids. J was trimmed by 3 bases and V by 2 bases; bases with no gene match: 10. The CDR3 spells CASSPEGQSTYYEQYF. The CDR3 DNA sequence: TGTGCCAGCTCACCAGAGGGACAGTCGACATACTACGAGCAGTACTTC.

The genes are TRBV2 and TRBJ2-7, with 10 nucleotides matching TRBD1. V trimming: 4 bases; J trimming: 4 bases; junction bases outside the gene matches: 7. The CDR3 contains 15 residues. Germline CDR1 SNHLY, CDR2 FYNNEI. Written as DNA, the CDR3 is TGTGCCAGCAGTGTCTTGACGGGACAGGGGTACGAGCAGTACTTC. Protein: CASSVLTGQGYEQYF.

CDR3 in amino acids: CASSYAGATSETQYF. The CDR3 DNA follows: TGTGCCAGCAGTTACGCGGGGGCCACCTCGGAGACCCAGTACTTC. The chain uses TRBV6-2 or TRBV6-3 and TRBJ2-5, with D tentatively TRBD2 (7 bases). With 2 bases removed from V and 5 bases from J, the gap between germline ends came to 15 bases. In germline, CDR1 is MNHEY, CDR2 SVGEGT. The CDR3 extends over 15 amino acids.

This clone was detected once. In DNA form, the CDR3 reads TGTGCCAGCAGGGAGGGACAGGGTTATAGCAATCAGCCCCAGCATTTT. Encoded protein: CASREGQGYSNQPQHF. The V gene is TRBV6-4, the J gene TRBJ1-5; 9 bases line up with TRBD1. The ends lost 6 bases at V and 0 bases at J; junction bases unmatched: 6. Germline V CDR1 and CDR2: MRHNA, SNTAGT. The CDR3 runs to 16 residues.

Concerning this clone itself: This sample also contains other DNA sequences that code for the same CDR3. The chain has TRBV19 and TRBJ1-2; no clear D gene. The V and J ends lost 3 bases and 4 bases respectively, with 12 bases between them. This CDR3 region has 14 residues. Germline lookup yields CDR1 LNHDA and CDR2 SQIVND (reference sequence). The CDR3, as DNA: TGTGCCAGTAGTATTAGCGCAGGCGGCTATGGCTACACCTTC. Its translation is CASSISAGGYGYTF.

The chain links TRBV7-2 to TRBJ2-5, with 10 bases identical to TRBD1. The CDR3 covers 14 residues. Per germline, CDR1 SGHTA and CDR2 FQGNSA. Unmatched junction bases numbered 1, after V lost 1 base and J lost 5 bases. CDR3 sequence (DNA): TGTGCCAGCAGCTTAGGGACAGGGGGGGAGACCCAGTACTTC. This codes for CASSLGTGGETQYF. The entire variable domain, with the rest obtained from reference TRBV7-2 and TRBJ2-5, is as follows: GAGVSQSPSNKVTEKGKDVELRCDPISGHTALYWYRQSLGQGLEFLIYFQGNSAPDKSGLPSDRFSAERTGGSVSTLTIQRTQQEDSAVYLCASSLGTGGETQYFGPGTRLLVL.

The rearrangement links TRBV14 to TRBJ1-2; D unclear. V lost 1 base and J lost 0, with 3 bases in between. Germline CDR1 reads SGHDN; CDR2 reads FVKESK. The CDR3 is 13 amino acids. The CDR3 nucleotides read TGTGCCAGCAGCCAAGTAGCTAACTATGGCTACACCTTC. Translated: CASSQVANYGYTF.

The V gene is TRBV5-1, the J gene TRBJ2-1; D unresolved. Deletions cut 0 bases from V and 7 bases from J, with 14 bases between. The CDR3 runs 15 residues. The V gene's germline CDR1 is SGHRS and CDR2 YFSETQ. The CDR3 DNA reads as TGCGCCAGCAGCTTGGTCTTCGCCACCGGGAATGAGCAGTTCTTC. It encodes CASSLVFATGNEQFF. Full variable domain (remainder filled in from reference TRBV5-1 and TRBJ2-1): KAGVTQTPRYLIKTRGQQVTLSCSPISGHRSVSWYQQTPGQGLQFLFEYFSETQRNKGNFPGRFSGRQFSNSRSEMNVSTLELGDSALYLCASSLVFATGNEQFFGPGTRLTVL.

This chain connects TRBV13 to TRBJ1-1, with 7 nucleotides matching TRBD1. The CDR3 has 16 residues. Germline V CDR1 and CDR2: PRHDT, FYEKMQ (reference sequence). After removal of 1 base from V and 3 bases from J, the junction contained 8 bases not matched to a gene. CDR3 sequence: CASSLETGSKYTEAFF. The CDR3, as DNA: TGTGCCAGCAGCTTAGAGACAGGGAGTAAATACACTGAAGCTTTCTTT.